This entry features one T cell receptor (beta chain) sequence. Sequencing used immunoSEQ multiplex PCR; TCRdb keeps in-frame clones, though not all of them. There are over 150,000 clones in the sample; 85% to 95% occur only once, and 0.45% to 0.65% lies in the top ten. The source of the sample is a study of blood T cell repertoires in COVID-19. Study overall: COVID-19 samples from acute and convalescent phases originated in the United States, Italy and Spain. Sources were T cells, B-cell-depleted T cells, or PBMCs; the material itself was cDNA or gDNA.

The CDR3 consists of 16 residues. V lost 3 bases, J lost 4 bases, and 19 bases lay in between. CDR1 is MDHEN, CDR2 SYDVKM, per germline. The chain combines TRBV28 with TRBJ2-7; no reliable D call. Source material: peripheral blood. The receptor was derived from a man aged 50-59 years with acute or convalescent COVID-19. This chain's CDR3 is CASSFNPSRTTYEQYF. In DNA, the CDR3 is TGTGCCAGCAGTTTTAACCCCTCGAGAACTACGTACGAGCAGTACTTC.